This T cell receptor beta chain was recovered during a study of CD8 T cells in Susac syndrome. Roughly 0.45 to 1 ug RNA was reverse transcribed with random hexamers. Amplification of the TCR beta CDR3 was carried out by immunoSEQ multiplex PCR, which spanned a total of 54 Vbeta and 13 Jbeta segments. MiXCR, applied by TCRdb to the immunoSEQ multiplex PCR reads, yields one record per CDR3 protein. The sample records about 89,000 distinct CDR3 sequences, 90% to 95% being singletons. TCR beta sequencing covered blood CD8+ and CD4+ T cells. Healthy donors, matched for age and sex, constituted the control group. In contrast to the negatively isolated CD8+ and CD4+ T cells, TEMRA cells were FACS-enriched. The sequence came from a human donor in good health. Sequencing was carried out using CD8+ T cells from PBMCs.

The CDR3 coding sequence is TGTGCCAGCAGCTTAGCTAGCGGGGGGTACAATGAGCAGTTCTTC. The encoded protein is CASSLASGGYNEQFF. This chain uses TRBV7-2 with TRBJ2-1; 10 bases align to TRBD2. The CDR3 has 15 residues. V was pared by 0 bases and J by 4 bases, with 0 bases of the junction left unmatched. Germline lookup yields CDR1 SGHTA and CDR2 FQGNSA.